What follows are 16 T cell receptor beta chains derived from one specimen sequenced in a study of human T cells and chemical hapten exposure. Regarding time point: healthy volunteer bleed at 6 weeks. Unfractionated whole blood yielded total RNA. TCRdb processed the RACE reads anew with MiXCR; each CDR3 protein has one entry. The repertoire holds about 65,000 distinct CDR3 sequences, with approximately 6.2% as singletons. The sequenced sample consisted of whole blood. Receptor source: a female donor in good health. Some clones in this sample may be carry-over from other donors' samples.

The chain couples TRBV7-2 to TRBJ2-4; 7 bases map to TRBD1. This CDR3 has 15 amino acids. Germline CDR1 and CDR2: SGHTA and FQGNSA. Trimming removed 1 base from V and 8 bases from J; junction bases left unmatched: 8. CDR3 residues: CASSLGVGGADIQYF. In nucleotides, the CDR3 is TGTGCCAGCAGCTTAGGAGTAGGGGGCGCCGACATTCAGTACTTC.

This clonotype was seen at least ten times. The CDR3 reads CASSLWAGGEETQYF. CDR3 nucleotides: TGTGCCAGCAGCTTATGGGCAGGGGGCGAAGAGACCCAGTACTTC. The chain is built from TRBV7-9 and TRBJ2-5; 8 positions match TRBD1. Per germline, CDR1 SEHNR and CDR2 FQNEAQ (reference sequence). The CDR3 covers 15 residues. The V gene end was trimmed by 2 bases and the J gene end by 3 bases; junction bases not matched to a gene: 5.

The rearrangement joins TRBV25-1 to TRBJ1-1; possible D gene TRBD1, 5 bases. Between the trimmed V and J ends, which lost 2 bases and 4 bases, there was a span of 8 bases. The CDR3 is 13 residues long. CDR1 is MGHDK, CDR2 SYGVNS, per germline. CDR3: CASSEGGGTEAFF. CDR3 sequence (DNA): TGTGCCAGCAGTGAAGGGGGGGGCACTGAAGCTTTCTTT.

This clonotype has ten or more counts. J is TRBJ1-1 and V is TRBV16; D possibly corresponds to TRBD1 (5 bases). The CDR3 extends over 16 amino acids. Germline V gene sequence: CDR1 KGHSY, CDR2 FQNENV. The ends were cut back, 0 bases at V and 1 base at J, with 12 bases in the middle. CDR3: CASSQSGALANTEAFF. Here the CDR3 DNA reads TGTGCCAGCAGCCAATCTGGGGCACTAGCGAACACTGAAGCTTTCTTT.

This clonotype has more than one count but fewer than ten. The rearrangement uses TRBV2 and TRBJ2-4; 9 nucleotides agree with TRBD2. CDR1 and CDR2 from the germline V gene are SNHLY and FYNNEI. The CDR3 is 15 residues long. V dropped 7 bases and J dropped 5; count of bases not matched to a gene: 9. In DNA form, the CDR3 reads TGTGCCAGCATTAGTGGAGTAGCGGGAGAAAACATTCAGTACTTC. Translating it yields CASISGVAGENIQYF. The whole variable domain, filled in from reference TRBV2 and TRBJ2-4, reads EPEVTQTPSHQVTQMGQEVILRCVPISNHLYFYWYRQILGQKVEFLVSFYNNEISEKSEIFDDQFSVERPDGSNFTLKIRSTKLEDSAMYFCASISGVAGENIQYFGAGTRLSVL.

This clonotype was recorded at least ten times. The chain has TRBV28 and TRBJ2-1, with D unresolved. This CDR3 region has 15 residues. The germline V gene has CDR1 MDHEN and CDR2 SYDVKM. V was cut by 4 bases and J by 5 bases, with 15 bases left in between. The CDR3 sequence: CASSSIKGPNNEQFF. The CDR3 DNA is TGTGCCAGCAGTTCCATCAAAGGTCCCAACAATGAGCAGTTCTTC.

This clonotype occurred many times. The chain combines TRBV7-2 with TRBJ2-1; D remains unclear. The CDR3 totals 14 residues. CDR1 and CDR2 (germline): SGHTA, FQGNSA. V lost 5 bases and J 1 base, leaving 9 bases between the germline ends. CDR3 DNA: TGTGCCAGCAGCCCACGGGTATCCTACAATGAGCAGTTCTTC. It encodes CASSPRVSYNEQFF.

In this sample, this clonotype turned up a few times. V usage is TRBV7-9 and J usage is TRBJ2-5, with 10 bases lining up with TRBD2. CDR3 size: 15 residues. Germline CDR1 reads SEHNR; CDR2 reads FQNEAQ (reference sequence). The trim removed 3 bases at V and 5 bases at J, leaving 6 bases unmatched. CDR3 region: CASSFLAGARETQYF. Written as DNA, the CDR3 is TGTGCCAGCAGCTTCCTAGCGGGAGCGAGGGAGACCCAGTACTTC. Looking up the rest from reference TRBV7-9 and TRBJ2-5 gives the full variable domain: DTGVSQNPRHKITKRGQNVTFRCDPISEHNRLYWYRQTLGQGPEFLTYFQNEAQLEKSRLLSDRFSAERPKGSFSTLEIQRTEQGDSAMYLCASSFLAGARETQYFGPGTRLLVL.

This clonotype was seen many times. V and J are TRBV7-6 and TRBJ2-6; D not certain. V dropped 8 bases and J dropped 0 bases, with 11 bases sitting between them. The V gene's germline CDR1 is SGHVS and CDR2 FNYEAQ. CDR3 length: 15 amino acids. CDR3 in DNA: TGTGCCAGCTCCCCCACAAACTCTGGGGCCAACGTCCTGACTTTC. It codes for CASSPTNSGANVLTF.

In this sample, this clonotype turned up many times. The chain has TRBV28 and TRBJ2-7; unclear D gene. The CDR3 is 12 amino acids. Trimming took 5 bases from V and 3 from J, leaving 8 bases between them. Per the germline V gene, CDR1 is MDHEN and CDR2 is SYDVKM. The CDR3 reads CASSPPNYEQYF. The CDR3 nucleotides read TGTGCCAGCAGTCCCCCTAACTACGAGCAGTACTTC.

This clonotype was found many times. The chain recombines TRBV4-2 with TRBJ2-7, with unresolved D. V lost 0 bases to trimming and J lost 6 bases, with 9 bases between them. Germline V gives CDR1 LGHNA, CDR2 YNFKEQ. The CDR3 has 13 amino acids. The CDR3 spells CASSQDTAGEQYF. In nucleotides, the CDR3 is TGTGCCAGCAGCCAAGATACGGCAGGCGAGCAGTACTTC.

In this sample, this clonotype turned up many times. The chain couples TRBV28 to TRBJ2-4; 9 nucleotides match TRBD1. The trim removed 5 bases at V and 0 bases at J, leaving 11 bases unmatched. Germline loops: CDR1 MDHEN, CDR2 SYDVKM. This CDR3 is built from 18 residues. CDR3 sequence reads: CASSAGTGLSLAKNIQYF. Here the CDR3 DNA reads TGTGCCAGCAGTGCCGGGACAGGGTTGTCCTTAGCCAAAAACATTCAGTACTTC.

In its sample, this clonotype was seen many times. This rearrangement joins TRBV28 to TRBJ2-5; TRBD1 aligns across 7 bases. CDR3 length equals 14 residues. J was trimmed by 2 bases and V by 6 bases; bases with no gene match: 6. Germline V gives CDR1 MDHEN, CDR2 SYDVKM. CDR3 coding DNA: TGTGCCAGCAGCGAAAGACAGGGTCAAGAGACCCAGTACTTC. It specifies CASSERQGQETQYF.

This clonotype turned up a few times. The chain has TRBV4-3 and TRBJ2-3; no clear D. With 0 bases removed from V and 0 bases from J, the gap between germline ends came to 7 bases. This CDR3 spans 15 amino acids. Germline lookup yields CDR1 LGHNA and CDR2 YSLEER. The CDR3 reads CASSQEMRSTDTQYF. Written as DNA, the CDR3 is TGCGCCAGCAGCCAAGAGATGCGTAGCACAGATACGCAGTATTTT.

In this sample, this clonotype turned up a few times. The chain joins TRBV20-1 to TRBJ1-1, with D uncertain. The V end was cut by 2 bases, the J end by 7 bases, with 17 bases between. The CDR3 is 14 residues long. The germline V gene encodes CDR1 DFQATT and CDR2 SNEGSKA (reference sequence). DNA for the CDR3: TGCAGTGCTAGAAGGGCACACCGGGCCTATGAAGCTTTCTTT. It specifies CSARRAHRAYEAFF.

This clonotype was seen only a few times. This rearrangement joins TRBV27 to TRBJ2-6; unclear D gene. V lost 1 base, J lost 1 base, and 2 bases lay in between. Germline loops: CDR1 MNHEY, CDR2 SMNVEV (reference sequence). The CDR3 is 14 amino acids. The CDR3 DNA is TGTGCCAGCAGTTTATTGTCTGGGGCCAACGTCCTGACTTTC. It translates to CASSLLSGANVLTF.